The rows below give T cell receptor beta chains drawn from one sample of a study of CD8 T cells in ankylosing spondylitis. TCRdb re-analysed the 5' RACE reads in MiXCR, keeping a single row per CDR3 protein. Among more than 400,000 distinct CDR3 sequences, less than 6% were seen once, and the ten largest hold around 3.6%. The source material was blood, either unsorted or a sorted T cell fraction (not recorded which). Receptor source: a male donor with ankylosing spondylitis. Each CDR3 is given without its conserved first and last residue. D genes are given only for firm matches.

v_call	d_call	j_call	cdr3_aa
TRBV29-1	.	TRBJ1-1	SVGLGAQNTEAF
TRBV20-1	.	TRBJ1-1	SALIDVRTTEAF
TRBV18	TRBD2	TRBJ2-3	ASSPPSGGPDTQY
TRBV6-4	TRBD1	TRBJ1-2	ASSAGQGMNYGYT
TRBV9	.	TRBJ2-5	ASSPGLVETQY
TRBV5-1	.	TRBJ2-4	ASSLDGPRERY
TRBV24-1	.	TRBJ2-3	ATSGLPKDTQY
TRBV24-1	TRBD2	TRBJ2-1	ATSDRGGGSYNEQF
TRBV7-9	TRBD2	TRBJ2-1	ASSLGLAGGPHNEQF
TRBV5-1	.	TRBJ2-7	ASSQGPLYEQY
TRBV20-1	.	TRBJ1-6	SAPRGLRPNSPLH
TRBV15	.	TRBJ1-2	ATSRDIEKGIGSGYT
TRBV7-9	TRBD2	TRBJ2-7	ASSFGGERYEQY
TRBV4-2	.	TRBJ2-7	ASSQGVRATSYEQY
TRBV12-3/TRBV12-4	.	TRBJ2-3	ASSTDRTSTDTQY
TRBV20-1	.	TRBJ1-2	SALGIGYT
TRBV20-1	TRBD2	TRBJ2-7	SARDRGGLAGPTERYEQY
TRBV15	TRBD1	TRBJ1-2	ATSRTRERTGNFYGYT
TRBV5-1	.	TRBJ1-1	ASSPIPGDTEAF
TRBV28	.	TRBJ2-4	ASSPAAQLAKNIQY